The 19 T cell receptor beta chains presented below share a single source sample, sequenced in a study of identifying expanded T cells in peripheral blood. Clones were sequenced by immunoSEQ multiplex PCR, and TCRdb holds only the in-frame ones, with some missing. The sample shows some 130,000 clones, 75% to 90% of them seen only once. Sequencing input: blood. These receptors came from a person between 18 and 70 years old in good health.

The chain links TRBV6-4 to TRBJ1-2; a weak D match, TRBD1 (6 bases). The CDR3 covers 13 residues. V gave up 2 bases and J gave up 5 bases, with 9 bases separating them. Per the germline V gene, CDR1 is MRHNA and CDR2 is SNTAGT. CDR3 sequence reads: CASSDQQGYGYTF. The CDR3 nucleotides read TGTGCCAGCAGTGACCAACAGGGATATGGCTACACCTTC.

The V gene is TRBV6-5, the J gene TRBJ1-3; D remains unclear. Trimming pared 4 bases from V and 2 bases from J, leaving 15 bases between. Germline V gives CDR1 MNHEY, CDR2 SVGAGI. The CDR3 contains 16 residues. CDR3 coding DNA: TGTGCCAGCAGTTTCCACGGGATAAACACTGGAAACACCATATATTTT. Amino acids: CASSFHGINTGNTIYF.

This chain connects TRBV28 to TRBJ2-3; D might be TRBD2 (6 bases). The CDR3 has 15 amino acids. Trimming took 6 bases from V and 4 from J, leaving 17 bases between them. CDR1 and CDR2 from the germline V gene are MDHEN and SYDVKM. In DNA, the CDR3 is TGTGCCAGCAGGGGACTGGGAGCCCTAGCAGATACGCAGTATTTT. This translates into CASRGLGALADTQYF.

This sequence joins TRBV5-6 and TRBJ1-6; D gene uncertain. The V gene lost 5 bases and the J gene lost 7 bases, with 16 bases spanning the gap. Germline CDR1 is SGHDT and CDR2 is YYEEEE. The CDR3 is made up of 15 amino acids. This CDR3 is CASSSSGIINSPLHF. The CDR3 bases are TGTGCCAGCAGTTCATCAGGCATAATAAATTCACCCCTCCACTTT.

This chain links TRBV10-1 with TRBJ2-1; TRBD1 might be the D (7 bases). Looked up from germline, CDR1 is WNHNN and CDR2 is SYGVQD (reference sequence). This CDR3 is 12 amino acids long. Trimming removed 6 bases from V and 7 bases from J, with 10 bases in between. The CDR3 protein is CASSPGGNEQFF. In nucleotides, the CDR3 is TGCGCCAGCAGCCCAGGGGGGAATGAGCAGTTCTTC.

The rearrangement uses TRBV18 and TRBJ2-7, with 8 bases that match TRBD1. CDR3 length: 13 amino acids. CDR1 and CDR2 from the germline V gene are KGHSH and LQKENI. Losses at the gene ends were 3 bases for V and 4 bases for J; bases not matched to a gene: 2. The CDR3 protein is CASSPGQVYEQYF. For the CDR3, the DNA is TGTGCCAGCTCACCGGGACAGGTGTACGAGCAGTACTTC.

Of note for this clone: Other DNA sequences in this specimen translate into the identical CDR3. The CDR3 DNA follows: TGTGCCAGCAGTTACCAGAACACTGAAGCTTTCTTT. Translating gives CASSYQNTEAFF. This rearrangement joins TRBV28 to TRBJ1-1; no firm D call. V lost 4 bases to trimming and J lost 1 base, with 4 bases between them. The CDR3 sequence is 12 residues long. Germline lookup yields CDR1 MDHEN and CDR2 SYDVKM.

This chain links TRBV7-9 with TRBJ1-1, with D possibly matching TRBD1 (6 bases). Germline V gives CDR1 SEHNR, CDR2 FQNEAQ (reference sequence). The CDR3 length is 13 residues. The ends were cut back, 2 bases at V and 6 bases at J, with 10 bases in the middle. CDR3 DNA: TGTGCCAGCAGCTTACTTTGGACAGCTGAAGCTTTCTTT. Its protein is CASSLLWTAEAFF.

The chain has TRBV19 and TRBJ2-2, with D maybe TRBD1 (6 bases). With 3 bases removed from V and 3 bases from J, the gap between germline ends came to 11 bases. The CDR3 contains 15 residues. CDR1 is LNHDA, CDR2 SQIVND, per germline (reference sequence). The CDR3 region is CASSISRGHTGELFF. DNA of the CDR3: TGTGCCAGTAGTATCAGCAGGGGTCACACCGGGGAGCTGTTTTTT.

The chain has TRBV4-1 and TRBJ2-5; unclear D gene. The ends were cut back, 1 base at V and 1 base at J, with 7 bases in the middle. The CDR3 extends over 14 amino acids. Germline-derived CDR1 and CDR2 are MGHRA and YSYEKL. Here the CDR3 reads CASSQGRGQETQYF. CDR3 sequence (DNA): TGCGCCAGCAGCCAAGGCCGCGGCCAAGAGACCCAGTACTTC.

This clone was detected a few times. CDR3: CASSVPAYGYTF. The CDR3, as DNA: TGTGCCAGCAGCGTCCCGGCGTATGGCTACACCTTC. The chain joins TRBV9 to TRBJ1-2; no reliable D call. Trimming shortened V by 2 bases and J by 5 bases, and 7 bases separated the two germline ends. The CDR3 is 12 amino acids. Germline V CDR1 and CDR2: SGDLS, YYNGEE.

The V gene is TRBV5-1, the J gene TRBJ2-7, with D perhaps matching TRBD1 (5 bases). The CDR3 loop spans 14 amino acids. V dropped 4 bases and J dropped 3 bases, with 14 bases sitting between them. Germline loops: CDR1 SGHRS, CDR2 YFSETQ. This CDR3 reads CASSADRNLYEQYF. The CDR3 nucleotides read TGCGCCAGCAGCGCCGACAGAAACCTCTACGAGCAGTACTTC.

The chain uses TRBV7-2 and TRBJ1-2, with D tentatively TRBD1 (5 bases). CDR3 length equals 14 residues. V was trimmed by 5 bases and J by 4 bases, leaving 14 bases between them. CDR1 and CDR2 (germline): SGHTA, FQGNSA. CDR3: CASSPQELGYGYTF. DNA of the CDR3: TGTGCCAGCAGCCCACAGGAGCTGGGCTATGGCTACACCTTC. The full variable domain, in which reference TRBV7-2 and TRBJ1-2 provide the parts outside the CDR3, is GAGVSQSPSNKVTEKGKDVELRCDPISGHTALYWYRQSLGQGLEFLIYFQGNSAPDKSGLPSDRFSAERTGGSVSTLTIQRTQQEDSAVYLCASSPQELGYGYTFGSGTRLTVV.

The V and J genes are TRBV6-1 and TRBJ1-5; unclear D gene. CDR1 is MNHNS and CDR2 is SASEGT in the germline V gene. The germline V and J ends were trimmed by 2 bases and 3 bases, with 5 bases remaining between them. The CDR3 has 13 amino acids. CDR3 nucleotides: TGTGCCAGCAGTGAACATTTCAATCAGCCCCAGCATTTT. It is translated as CASSEHFNQPQHF.

To note about this clone: Sequence at one end of the junction differs from germline and may be a read error. The same CDR3 arises from other DNA sequences in this sample as well. The V gene is TRBV7-6, the J gene TRBJ1-1; D possibly corresponds to TRBD1 (6 bases). The CDR3 runs to 17 residues. The germline V gene has CDR1 SGHVS and CDR2 FNYEAQ. CDR3 amino acids: CASSLTVGGAGSTEAFF. The CDR3 DNA sequence: TGTGCCAGCAGCTTAACGGTGGGGGGCGCGGGGAGCACTGAAGCTTTCTTC.

J is TRBJ2-7 and V is TRBV2; 7 bases match TRBD1. This CDR3 has 13 amino acids. Per germline, CDR1 SNHLY and CDR2 FYNNEI. Unmatched junction bases numbered 6, after V lost 5 bases and J lost 5 bases. This chain's CDR3 is CASSSGTVDEQYF. The CDR3 DNA reads TGTGCCAGCAGTTCCGGGACAGTGGACGAGCAGTACTTC.

This clone appeared once. This sequence joins TRBV9 and TRBJ2-7; a possible D gene is TRBD1 (5 bases). Between the trimmed V and J ends, which lost 3 bases and 0 bases, there was a span of 13 bases. Germline V gene data show CDR1 as SGDLS and CDR2 as YYNGEE. The CDR3 contains 15 residues. The CDR3 protein is CASSGGTASSYEQYF. The CDR3 coding sequence is TGTGCCAGCAGCGGGGGCACAGCGTCCTCCTACGAGCAGTACTTC.

The chain joins TRBV5-1 to TRBJ1-1, with 8 positions matching TRBD1. Germline V CDR1 and CDR2: SGHRS, YFSETQ. The CDR3 runs 15 residues. Trimming removed 4 bases from V and 0 bases from J; junction bases left unmatched: 5. The CDR3 is CASSPGQAMNTEAFF. The DNA for the CDR3 is TGCGCCAGCAGCCCGGGACAGGCCATGAACACTGAAGCTTTCTTT. Variable domain in full (rest from reference TRBV5-1 and TRBJ1-1): KAGVTQTPRYLIKTRGQQVTLSCSPISGHRSVSWYQQTPGQGLQFLFEYFSETQRNKGNFPGRFSGRQFSNSRSEMNVSTLELGDSALYLCASSPGQAMNTEAFFGQGTRLTVV.

V usage is TRBV19 and J usage is TRBJ1-1, with no clear D. CDR1 is LNHDA and CDR2 is SQIVND in the germline V gene (reference sequence). The CDR3 has 13 residues. V lost 5 bases, J lost 0 bases, and 7 bases lay in between. The CDR3 DNA follows: TGTGCCAGTAGTCTGGAGATGAACACTGAAGCTTTCTTT. Amino acids: CASSLEMNTEAFF.